These T cell receptor beta chains were read from a single sample in a study of T cell responses to AZD1222 COVID-19 vaccine. Profiling relied on immunoSEQ multiplex PCR, and the TCRdb table lists in-frame clones only, not all of them. In the table there are around 150,000 clones, about nine tenths of which are singletons. The specimen was peripheral blood, collected 28 days after the second AZD1222 dose. Receptors originate from an adult who received the AZD1222 COVID-19 vaccine. Each CDR3 is given with its conserved first and last residue. A D gene is named only where the DNA matches it firmly. Expanded clones are given a class, and other clones once, few, many or no size at all.

.	TRBJ2-3	.	TRBV5-1	TGCGCCAGCAGCTTGAGACTAGGAGGGGTGGAGCAGTATTTT	CASSLRLGGVEQYF
.	TRBJ2-3	.	TRBV7-2	TGTGCCAGCAGCTACCCTGGCGGGACAGATACGCAGTATTTT	CASSYPGGTDTQYF
.	TRBJ1-2	.	TRBV3-1/TRBV3-2	TGTGCCAGCAGCCTCGGACGGGAAATTAAATCCGGCGGCTACACCTTC	CASSLGREIKSGGYTF
.	TRBJ1-4	.	TRBV5-4	TGTGCCAGCAGCTCCACCGGGGCCTCTAATGAAAAACTGTTTTTT	CASSSTGASNEKLFF
.	TRBJ1-4	.	TRBV7-2	TGTGCCAGCAGCTTATCGAGTGGTGAAAAACTGTTTTTT	CASSLSSGEKLFF
.	TRBJ1-6	.	TRBV7-3	TGTGCCAGCAGCTTAACGTCCCGGAGGGAATCACCCCTCCACTTT	CASSLTSRRESPLHF
.	TRBJ1-2	TRBD1	TRBV5-1	TGCGCCAGCAGCCCGGGGACAGGGAAGGAAGGCTACACCTTC	CASSPGTGKEGYTF
.	TRBJ1-2	.	TRBV27	TGTGCCAGCAGTTTAGGGGGGGCAATCGGTGGCTACACCTTC	CASSLGGAIGGYTF
.	TRBJ2-7	TRBD1	TRBV10-3	TGTGCCATCAGCGAAGCAGGACAGGGGCTCAACGAGCAGTACTTC	CAISEAGQGLNEQYF
.	TRBJ1-5	.	TRBV4-3	TGCGCCAGCAGCCAAGATCGAGGTCAGCCCCAGCATTTT	CASSQDRGQPQHF
.	TRBJ1-2	.	TRBV2	TGTGCCAGCAGTGAAGGGGGGCTAAGCTATGGCTACACCTTC	CASSEGGLSYGYTF
.	TRBJ2-7	TRBD1	TRBV9	TGTGCCAGCAGCGCTGGGGACAGCTACGAGCAGTACTTC	CASSAGDSYEQYF
.	TRBJ1-2	.	TRBV12-3/TRBV12-4	TGTGCCAGCAGCCAATTACCCGGGGTTGGCTACACCTTC	CASSQLPGVGYTF
.	TRBJ2-7	.	TRBV6-2/TRBV6-3	TGTGCCAGCAGTCAACCTTTTTCCCCCTCCTACGAGCAGTACTTC	CASSQPFSPSYEQYF
.	TRBJ1-6	.	TRBV6-4	TGTGCCAGCAGTGACACGTCAGATTCACCCCTCCACTTT	CASSDTSDSPLHF
.	TRBJ2-1	.	TRBV6-4	TGTGCCAGCAGTGACTCGGGGCAGGGCGATGAGCAGTTCTTC	CASSDSGQGDEQFF
.	TRBJ2-5	TRBD1	TRBV6-5	TGTGAGGCGGGACAGGGAGAGACCCAGTACTTC	CEAGQGETQYF
.	TRBJ1-1	.	TRBV5-1	TGCGCCAGCAGCTTGGCCACAGGAGCAATGAACACTGAAGCTTTCTTT	CASSLATGAMNTEAFF
.	TRBJ1-1	.	TRBV7-3	TGTGCCAGCAGCCGACAGGTGAACACTGAAGCTTTCTTT	CASSRQVNTEAFF
.	TRBJ1-2	.	TRBV20-1	TGCAGTGCTAGTTCGGGCAGCTCCTATGGCTACACCTTC	CSASSGSSYGYTF
once	TRBJ2-1	TRBD2	TRBV6-5	TGTGCCAGCAGGCGGGAGGGCCTATCCTACAATGAGCAGTTCTTC	CASRREGLSYNEQFF
once	TRBJ1-1	.	TRBV6-5	TGTGCCAGCAGTTACCCCCAGGGAACCACGGCTTTCTTT	CASSYPQGTTAFF
.	TRBJ1-5	TRBD1	TRBV10-3	TGTGCCATCAGGAAGGACAGGGATCAGCCCCAGCATTTT	CAIRKDRDQPQHF
.	TRBJ2-1	TRBD2	TRBV2	TGTGCCAGCAGTGACCCTAGCGGGAGTTCTGAGCAGTTCTTC	CASSDPSGSSEQFF
.	TRBJ1-2	TRBD1	TRBV28	TGTGCCAGCAGATGGACAGGGGCTAGTCAGGGCTACACCTTC	CASRWTGASQGYTF
.	TRBJ2-1	.	TRBV14	TGTGCCAGCAGCCAAGATTTCGGTGGTGAGCAGTTCTTC	CASSQDFGGEQFF
.	TRBJ1-2	TRBD1	TRBV7-2	TGTGCCAGCAGCTTACTCGACAGGGGGCATAGCTATGGCTACACCTTC	CASSLLDRGHSYGYTF
.	TRBJ2-5	TRBD2	TRBV5-1	TGCGCCAGCAGCTTGTTGGCTAGCGGGGGCCAAGAGACCCAGTACTTC	CASSLLASGGQETQYF
.	TRBJ2-7	TRBD1	TRBV29-1	TGCAGCGTTACGGGACAGGGGTCCAACGAGCAGTACTTC	CSVTGQGSNEQYF
.	TRBJ1-5	.	TRBV6-5	TGTGCCAGCAGCCCCCGGACCTACCATCAGCCCCAGCATTTT	CASSPRTYHQPQHF
.	TRBJ2-1	.	TRBV5-1	TGCGCCAGCAGCTTGGATCATATAGGCAATGAGCAGTTCTTC	CASSLDHIGNEQFF
once	TRBJ1-1	.	TRBV5-4	TGTGCCAGCAGCGTCGGCGGGGTAGGCATGAACACTGAAGCTTTCTTT	CASSVGGVGMNTEAFF
.	TRBJ1-1	.	TRBV15	TGTGCCACCAGCAGAGGTGAAGTCGGCACTGAAGCTTTCTTT	CATSRGEVGTEAFF
once	TRBJ2-1	.	TRBV24-1	TGTGCCACCTCCCCGGGTAGCTACAATGAGCAGTTCTTC	CATSPGSYNEQFF
.	TRBJ1-5	.	TRBV6-1	TGTGCCAGCAGTGAATCTATGGCAGGGAAAGGAAATCAGCCCCAGCATTTT	CASSESMAGKGNQPQHF
.	TRBJ1-1	.	TRBV7-9	TGTGCCAGCAGCTTGGGGGGACGTTGGACTGAAGCTTTCTTT	CASSLGGRWTEAFF
.	TRBJ1-2	.	TRBV12-3/TRBV12-4	TGTGCCAGCAGCGGACAGACTGGCTATGGCTACACCTTC	CASSGQTGYGYTF
.	TRBJ2-3	.	TRBV7-9	TGTGCCAGCAGCCCAAACTGGGGGGGGCGGACAGATACGCAGTATTTT	CASSPNWGGRTDTQYF
.	TRBJ2-1	.	TRBV9	TGTGCCAGCAGCGTGGAAAAGACTCTCCCGAGGAATGAGCAGTTCTTC	CASSVEKTLPRNEQFF
.	TRBJ1-3	TRBD1	TRBV5-1	TGCGCCAGCAGCTCACAGGGGGGATACTCTGGAAACACCATATATTTT	CASSSQGGYSGNTIYF
once	TRBJ1-5	.	TRBV6-2/TRBV6-3	TGTGCCAGCAGTTACTCGCCGCAGGGCCCATATAGCAATCAGCCCCAGCATTTT	CASSYSPQGPYSNQPQHF
.	TRBJ1-3	TRBD1	TRBV19	TGTGCCAGTAGTTCACGGGACAGGGGAAACACCATATATTTT	CASSSRDRGNTIYF